This TCR beta chain is drawn from a study of T cell responses to AZD1222 COVID-19 vaccine (dated by TCRdb to about 2021). Looking at the study overall: AZD1222 recipients whose second dose came at about 4 weeks and those whose second dose came at about 12 weeks were combined into one group, since spike-specific TCR depth and breadth did not differ between the two schedules. A total of about 240 trial participants underwent TCR sequencing, of whom 200 to 220 received two doses of AZD1222 and some 26 received two doses of the MenACWY control vaccine. Trial participants were enrolled by age into subgroups of 18-55, 56-69 and 70-plus years, and roughly 150, 30 and 60 TCR-sequenced participants, respectively, were included in these subgroups.

The CDR3 regions of human TCRbeta chains were analyzed by immunosequencing. On the authors' methods: Repertoire TCRs were checked for matches against a reference library of SARS-CoV-2-specific TCRs that had been generated using the MIRA antigen-specificity platform. Breadth meant the fraction of unique TCRs that were SARS-CoV-2-associated, whereas depth meant the fraction of total T cells that were SARS-CoV-2-associated. Using the MIRA data, each spike-specific TCR was mapped to the spike region that the TCR reacts to and placed in a CD4 or CD8 class. Log10-transformed breadth and depth values were compared by one-way ANOVA with Sidak's multiple comparisons tests. TCRdb re-hosts the immuneACCESS table, in-frame sequences only. Its copies lack some clones; in the studies checked, an unresolved V gene accounts for under half of them, and the cause for the rest is not known. V, J and clone size were drawn from that table, and D and trimming were deduced from the DNA. The sample data list roughly 150,000 clones, and about 87% of these were observed just once. The top ten constitute about 2% of the sample.

Study-wide findings and limitations: Conclusions about previously exposed vaccinees are limited because only six or seven AZD1222 recipients were SARS-CoV-2 seropositive at baseline. Most participants were white British and females outnumbered males, and the authors suggested that clonal diversity may have been underestimated. Vaccine-associated CD4 TCRs spanned the whole spike protein, with dominant responses in regions 160-218 and 743-854. After two AZD1222 doses, both the breadth and the depth of spike-specific TCRs were significantly higher than at day 0 and than in MenACWY recipients. Reportedly, almost half of the unique spike-specific TCRs recognized epitopes lying outside the regions that are mutated in the B.1.351 and B.1.1.7 variants. In the small 56-69-year group, the increase in depth fell short of significance, most likely because of low power. Because no samples from the day 14 peak response were available, repertoires could be characterized only after the peak T cell response.

The time point label here, explained by the study, means: baseline before first vaccination. Samples from vaccinated people were obtained from the UK trials COV001 and COV002, which included a single-blind randomized controlled phase 2/3 trial of AZD1222 (ChAdOx1 nCoV-19) in healthy adults. For TCRbeta chain sequencing, PBMC samples were collected from trial participants at day 0 and at day 28 after the second dose. To note about this clone: This clone's antigen is unknown. Per-nucleotide qualities are absent, and no much larger clonotype sits a single base away.

The germline V gene encodes CDR1 SGDLS and CDR2 YYNGEE. Between the V and J ends, shortened by 3 bases and 5 bases respectively, the junction contains 11 bases. From the cysteine through the phenylalanine, the CDR3 covers 13 amino acids. Only CDR3 DNA is held: 39 bases, read in frame from base 1. The rearranged chain carries TRBV9 and TRBJ1-2; TRBD1 is a weak D gene call, 5 bases matching. The receptor comes from an adult in good health. This specimen was peripheral blood, taken on day 0 of AZD1222 vaccination. In nucleotide form, the sequence is TGTGCCAGCAGCGACCCCGGGGGGTATGGCTACACCTTC. Its translation reads: CASSDPGGYGYTF.